The T cell receptor beta chain under discussion was sequenced for a study of T-cell memory formation after mild COVID-19. Germline V gene data show CDR1 as MNHEY and CDR2 as SVGEGT. The CDR3 sequence is 15 residues long. V was clipped by 2 bases and J by 3 bases, with 10 bases between them. TCRdb processed the 5' RACE reads anew with MiXCR; each CDR3 protein has one entry. In the table there are about 560,000 distinct CDR3 sequences, about a fifth of which are singletons. The sequence was collected from an adult woman who had mild COVID-19 (a few samples of this study predate the infection). Cell type and time point are not known. The V and J genes are TRBV6-2 or TRBV6-3 and TRBJ2-2, with no clear D. Sequenced: PBMCs or a T cell subset sorted from them (not recorded which). CDR3 nucleotides: TGTGCCAGCAGTTACCGGCAGGTGGACACCGGGGAGCTGTTTTTT. Its translation is CASSYRQVDTGELFF.